These 27 T cell receptor beta chains were sequenced from one sample in a study of CD8+CD57+ T cells in acquired aplastic anemia. Using genomic DNA as the template, TCR beta VDJ and CDR3 profiling was carried out. Each CDR3 protein is one row after TCRdb ran MiXCR on the reads. The profile covers 200,000 or so distinct CDR3 sequences, with 64% appearing a single time and around 45% taken by the ten largest. The material sequenced was sorted CD4+, CD8+, or CD8+CD57+ T cells (not recorded which) from PBMCs. Receptors originate from a human donor with severe aplastic anemia or a healthy control (not recorded which).

This sequence joins TRBV10-2 and TRBJ2-7, with 8 nucleotides matching TRBD2. The CDR3 extends over 14 amino acids. V gave up 10 bases and J gave up 4 bases; unmatched junction bases: 12. Looked up from germline, CDR1 is WSHSY and CDR2 is SAAADI. Written as DNA, the CDR3 is TGCGCCACCACTCCGGGGGGGTCGATATACGAGCAGTACTTC. It encodes CATTPGGSIYEQYF.

The V gene is TRBV20-1, the J gene TRBJ2-3, with TRBD1 identical over 7 bases. This CDR3 is built from 13 residues. The germline V gene has CDR1 DFQATT and CDR2 SNEGSKA (reference sequence). Trimming at V came to 3 bases and at J to 2 bases, leaving 2 bases not matched to a gene. CDR3 residues: CSARTGYTDTQYF. The CDR3, as DNA: TGCAGTGCTAGGACAGGGTACACAGATACGCAGTATTTT.

The rearrangement joins TRBV19 to TRBJ1-1, with 8 bases lining up with TRBD1. After removal of 5 bases from V and 2 bases from J, the junction contained 10 bases not matched to a gene. The CDR3 loop spans 16 amino acids. Germline CDR1 is LNHDA and CDR2 is SQIVND (reference sequence). The CDR3 nucleotides read TGTGCCAGTAGTCCAACCGGACAGGGACTCAACACTGAAGCTTTCTTT. It specifies CASSPTGQGLNTEAFF.

This clonotype has ten or more counts. The J gene is TRBJ2-2, the V gene TRBV2; D is unresolved. The CDR3 runs to 14 residues. Looked up from germline, CDR1 is SNHLY and CDR2 is FYNNEI. Trimming cost V 3 bases and J 9 bases, with 14 bases left between them. CDR3 nucleotides: TGTGCCAGCAGTGACTTTTCGGGCGCCCGGGAGCTGTTTTTT. Amino acid sequence: CASSDFSGARELFF.

Ten or more counts support this clonotype. This chain joins TRBV7-3 and TRBJ1-6, with D uncertain. Trimming left V 1 base short and J 5 bases short, with 12 bases between. This CDR3 is 16 amino acids long. The germline CDR1 and CDR2 sequences are SGHTA and FQGTGA. DNA for the CDR3: TGTGCCAGCAGCTTAATGGCGGGGTTGAATAATTCACCCCTCCACTTT. Translating it yields CASSLMAGLNNSPLHF. The entire variable domain, with the rest obtained from reference TRBV7-3 and TRBJ1-6, is as follows: GAGVSQTPSNKVTEKGKYVELRCDPISGHTALYWYRQSLGQGPEFLIYFQGTGAADDSGLPNDRFFAVRPEGSVSTLKIQRTERGDSAVYLCASSLMAGLNNSPLHFGNGTRLTVT.

The table lists this clonotype with many counts. At one boundary the junction diverges from the germline segment, which might be a read error. The rearrangement uses TRBV7-7 and TRBJ2-2; D unresolved. CDR3 length: 17 amino acids. The germline gives CDR1 SSHAT, CDR2 FNYEAQ (reference sequence). CDR3 coding DNA: TGTGCTAGCAGCCACACCGTCCTTTCGTCGAACACCGGGGAGCTGTTTTTT. Its translation: CASSHTVLSSNTGELFF.

This clonotype came up a few times. The V and J genes are TRBV2 and TRBJ1-4; D is perhaps TRBD1 (5 bases). The germline CDR1 and CDR2 sequences are SNHLY and FYNNEI. This CDR3 has 14 residues. V lost 5 bases and J 6 bases, leaving 13 bases between the germline ends. The CDR3 loop reads CASSPGTPDEKLFF. The CDR3 DNA sequence: TGTGCCAGCAGTCCCGGGACGCCGGATGAAAAACTGTTTTTT.

This clonotype was recorded many times. The gene calls are TRBV29-1 and TRBJ2-7; 7 nucleotides line up with TRBD1. Trimming took 1 base from V and 1 from J; bases not matched to a gene: 7. Looked up from germline, CDR1 is SQVTM and CDR2 is ANQGSEA. The CDR3 length is 15 residues. CDR3 region: CSVEGGTASSYEQYF. In DNA form, the CDR3 reads TGCAGCGTTGAAGGGGGGACAGCCTCTTCCTACGAGCAGTACTTC.

V usage is TRBV6-5 and J usage is TRBJ2-7; D is perhaps TRBD1 or TRBD2 (5 bases each). This CDR3 is built from 16 residues. Germline V gene lookup returns CDR1 MNHEY and CDR2 SVGAGI. Trimming removed 4 bases at V and 4 bases at J, with 20 bases between. CDR3 in amino acids: CASSLLGAELRYEQYF. CDR3 in DNA: TGTGCCAGCAGTTTACTCGGGGCTGAGCTCAGATACGAGCAGTACTTC.

This clonotype was counted many times. V is TRBV9 and J is TRBJ2-2, with 11 bases matching TRBD2. Unmatched junction bases numbered 7, after V lost 6 bases and J lost 6 bases. The CDR3 length is 15 residues. Looked up from germline, CDR1 is SGDLS and CDR2 is YYNGEE. CDR3: CASKIAGGPAGELFF. For the CDR3, the DNA is TGTGCCAGCAAGATAGCGGGGGGGCCAGCCGGGGAGCTGTTTTTT.

A few counts support this clonotype. At one end, the junction sequence differs from germline, possibly due to a read error. The genes are TRBV5-1 and TRBJ2-7; 8 nucleotides align to TRBD1. The CDR3 is 15 residues long. Per the germline V gene, CDR1 is SGHRS and CDR2 is YFSETQ. The CDR3 DNA reads as TGTGCCAGCAGCCCCAGGACAGGGCTACCCTACGAGCAGTACTTC. It yields the protein CASSPRTGLPYEQYF.

This rearrangement joins TRBV6-1 to TRBJ2-7; TRBD1 aligns across 9 bases. V lost 0 bases and J lost 3; bases outside the gene matches: 9. Germline CDR1 is MNHNS and CDR2 is SASEGT. The CDR3 is made up of 17 amino acids. The CDR3 DNA reads as TGTGCCAGCAGTGAAGCCCTGGCCGGGACAGGGAGCTACGAGCAGTACTTC. Translation: CASSEALAGTGSYEQYF.

The V call is TRBV12-3 or TRBV12-4, the J call TRBJ2-7; 11 bases fit TRBD2. The V segment lost 5 bases and the J segment 3 bases; nucleotides outside the gene matches: 6. This CDR3 has 15 amino acids. The CDR3 spells CASSPGLAALYEQYF. The CDR3, as DNA: TGTGCCAGCAGTCCGGGACTAGCGGCGCTCTACGAGCAGTACTTC.

The gene calls are TRBV11-2 and TRBJ1-5; D call uncertain. Trimming stripped 2 bases from V and 1 base from J, with 3 bases between. Germline values: CDR1 SGHAT, CDR2 FQNNGV. The length of the CDR3 is 13 residues. CDR3 sequence (DNA): TGTGCCAGCAGCTTAACGAGCAATCAGCCCCAGCATTTT. Translation: CASSLTSNQPQHF.

The rearrangement uses TRBV19 and TRBJ2-3, with 7 bases matching TRBD2. The V segment lost 2 bases and the J segment 3 bases; nucleotides outside the gene matches: 8. Looked up from germline, CDR1 is LNHDA and CDR2 is SQIVND (reference sequence). The CDR3 runs to 16 residues. The CDR3 nucleotides are TGTGCCAGTAGTATATTAGGCGGGAGAGGGACAGATACGCAGTATTTT. Amino acids: CASSILGGRGTDTQYF.

This clonotype was recorded a few times. The rearrangement links TRBV7-9 to TRBJ1-2, with a tentative D call TRBD1 (5 bases). The CDR3 runs to 15 residues. Germline values: CDR1 SEHNR, CDR2 FQNEAQ (reference sequence). V lost 1 base, J lost 5 bases, and 14 bases lay in between. CDR3 DNA: TGTGCCAGCAGCTTAGGGCAACAGGTGACTTATGGCTACACCTTC. Translating it yields CASSLGQQVTYGYTF.

The chain combines TRBV20-1 with TRBJ2-5; no firm D call. There are 12 residues in the CDR3. V lost 2 bases and J lost 5, with 9 bases in between. Germline lookup yields CDR1 DFQATT and CDR2 SNEGSKA (reference sequence). The CDR3 reads CSARRLGETQYF. The CDR3 region has the DNA TGCAGTGCTAGACGGTTAGGGGAGACCCAGTACTTC.

This clonotype was recorded a few times. The CDR3 protein is CASSLGGQKLPDTQYF. In DNA form, the CDR3 reads TGTGCCAGCAGCTTAGGAGGACAGAAGCTCCCAGATACGCAGTATTTT. The genes are TRBV7-9 and TRBJ2-3, with a weak D call TRBD1 (6 bases). V lost 1 base and J lost 4, with 15 bases in between. This CDR3 contains 16 residues. Germline V CDR1 and CDR2: SEHNR, FQNEAQ (reference sequence).

This chain links TRBV7-9 with TRBJ2-7, with a possible D match to TRBD1 (6 bases). CDR1 is SEHNR and CDR2 is FQNEAQ in the germline V gene (reference sequence). There are 11 residues in the CDR3. Here the CDR3 reads CAHRAGHEQYF. DNA of the CDR3: TGTGCTCACAGGGCAGGCCACGAGCAGTACTTC.

The chain combines TRBV20-1 with TRBJ2-7, with 7 bases aligning to TRBD1. Germline CDR1 is DFQATT and CDR2 is SNEGSKA (reference sequence). The ends lost 0 bases at V and 3 bases at J; junction bases unmatched: 8. The CDR3 extends over 15 amino acids. The CDR3 DNA reads as TGCAGTGCTAGAGACTACAGGGGTCGCGACTACGAGCAGTACTTC. It is translated as CSARDYRGRDYEQYF.

This chain uses TRBV7-4 with TRBJ2-5; D gene ambiguous. CDR3 size: 14 residues. Germline V lookup: CDR1 SGHVT, CDR2 SQSDAQ. V was clipped by 1 base and J by 5 bases, with 11 bases between them. The CDR3 reads CASSLEESMETQYF. CDR3 DNA sequence: TGTGCCAGCAGCTTAGAGGAGTCTATGGAGACCCAGTACTTC.

The V and J genes are TRBV27 and TRBJ1-5, with D perhaps matching TRBD1 (5 bases). CDR1 and CDR2 from the germline V gene are MNHEY and SMNVEV (reference sequence). The length of the CDR3 is 15 residues. The ends were cut back, 6 bases at V and 7 bases at J, with 19 bases in the middle. The CDR3 DNA is TGTGCCAGCAGCATAAGGGGTCCCGGGTGGCAGCCCCAGCATTTT. Translation gives CASSIRGPGWQPQHF.

V and J are TRBV25-1 and TRBJ2-1; 9 positions match TRBD2. The CDR3 sequence is 15 residues long. Germline V CDR1 and CDR2: MGHDK, SYGVNS. The trim removed 1 base at V and 5 bases at J, leaving 3 bases unmatched. In nucleotides, the CDR3 is TGTGCCAGCAGTGAATGGTCTAGCGGGAACAATGAGCAGTTCTTC. It is translated as CASSEWSSGNNEQFF.

This clonotype was observed many times. Here the CDR3 reads CASSESVQATDTQYF. The CDR3 nucleotides read TGTGCCAGCAGTGAAAGTGTACAAGCCACAGATACGCAGTATTTT. The chain has TRBV6-1 and TRBJ2-3; D gene uncertain. The CDR3 runs to 15 residues. Germline V gene data show CDR1 as MNHNS and CDR2 as SASEGT. Deletions cut 2 bases from V and 2 bases from J, with 11 bases between.

The chain uses TRBV9 and TRBJ2-3; possibly TRBD1 or TRBD2 for D (5 bases each). The CDR3 contains 13 residues. Trimming took 2 bases from V and 1 from J, leaving 5 bases between them. Germline V CDR1 and CDR2: SGDLS, YYNGEE. CDR3 coding DNA: TGTGCCAGCAGCGTGGGGGGCACAGATACGCAGTATTTT. This sequence encodes CASSVGGTDTQYF.

The chain uses TRBV24-1 and TRBJ1-2, with TRBD1 as a possible D gene (5 bases). V dropped 5 bases and J dropped 8 bases, with 17 bases sitting between them. Germline lookup yields CDR1 KGHDR and CDR2 SFDVKD. The CDR3 spans 14 residues. CDR3 in amino acids: CATSASPQDGGYTF. DNA for the CDR3: TGTGCCACCAGTGCCTCCCCACAGGACGGGGGCTACACCTTC.

At least ten counts were recorded for this clonotype. The gene calls are TRBV4-1 and TRBJ2-7, with 7 bases identical to TRBD1. Germline-derived CDR1 and CDR2 are MGHRA and YSYEKL. V was pared by 3 bases and J by 0 bases, with 5 bases of the junction left unmatched. This CDR3 has 15 residues. The DNA for the CDR3 is TGCGCCAGCAGCCACTCCGGGACAGCCTCCTACGAGCAGTACTTC. Its translation: CASSHSGTASYEQYF.